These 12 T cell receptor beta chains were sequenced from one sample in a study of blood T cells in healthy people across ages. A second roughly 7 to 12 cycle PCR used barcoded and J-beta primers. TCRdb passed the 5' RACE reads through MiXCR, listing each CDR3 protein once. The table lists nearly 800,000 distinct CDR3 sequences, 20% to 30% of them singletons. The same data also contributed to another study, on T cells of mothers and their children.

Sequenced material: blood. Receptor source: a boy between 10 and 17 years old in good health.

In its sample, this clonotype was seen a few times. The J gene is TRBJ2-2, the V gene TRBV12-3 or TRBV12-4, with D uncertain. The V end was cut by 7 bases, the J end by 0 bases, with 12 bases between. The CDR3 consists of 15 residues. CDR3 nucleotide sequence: TGTGCCAGCAACCACTTGGTTTCGAACACCGGGGAGCTGTTTTTT. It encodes CASNHLVSNTGELFF.

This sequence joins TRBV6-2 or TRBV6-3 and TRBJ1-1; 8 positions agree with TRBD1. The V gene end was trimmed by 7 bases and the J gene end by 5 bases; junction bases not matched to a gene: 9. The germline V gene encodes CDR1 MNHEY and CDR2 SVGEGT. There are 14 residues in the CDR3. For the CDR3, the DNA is TGTGCCAGCACTGAGAACAGGGGGAGGACTGAAGCTTTCTTT. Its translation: CASTENRGRTEAFF.

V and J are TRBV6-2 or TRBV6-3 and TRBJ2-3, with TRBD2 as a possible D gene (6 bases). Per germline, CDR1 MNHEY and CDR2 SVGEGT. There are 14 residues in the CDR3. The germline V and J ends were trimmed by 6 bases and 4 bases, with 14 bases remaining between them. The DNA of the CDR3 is TGTGCCAGCAGCATCCCGTGGGGGGCAGATACGCAGTATTTT. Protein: CASSIPWGADTQYF.

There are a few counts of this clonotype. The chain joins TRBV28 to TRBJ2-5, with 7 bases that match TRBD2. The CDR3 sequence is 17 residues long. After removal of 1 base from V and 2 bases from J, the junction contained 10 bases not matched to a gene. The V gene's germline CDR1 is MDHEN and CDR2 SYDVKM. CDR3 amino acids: CASSLYRGGGTQETQYF. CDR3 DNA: TGTGCCAGCAGTTTATATCGGGGCGGGGGAACACAAGAGACCCAGTACTTC.

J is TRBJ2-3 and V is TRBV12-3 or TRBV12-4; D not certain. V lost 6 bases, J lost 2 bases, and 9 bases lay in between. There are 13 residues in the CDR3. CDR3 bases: TGTGCCAGCAGCCATCCTTCCACAGATACGCAGTATTTT. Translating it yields CASSHPSTDTQYF.

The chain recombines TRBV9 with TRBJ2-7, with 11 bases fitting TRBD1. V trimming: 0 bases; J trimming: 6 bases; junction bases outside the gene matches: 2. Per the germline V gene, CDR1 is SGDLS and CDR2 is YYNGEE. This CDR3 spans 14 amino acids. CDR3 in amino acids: CASSVAGTGGEQYF. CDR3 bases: TGTGCCAGCAGCGTAGCCGGGACAGGGGGCGAGCAGTACTTC. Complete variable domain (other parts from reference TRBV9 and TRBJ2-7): DSGVTQTPKHLITATGQRVTLRCSPRSGDLSVYWYQQSLDQGLQFLIQYYNGEERAKGNILERFSAQQFPDLHSELNLSSLELGDSALYFCASSVAGTGGEQYFGPGTRLTVT.

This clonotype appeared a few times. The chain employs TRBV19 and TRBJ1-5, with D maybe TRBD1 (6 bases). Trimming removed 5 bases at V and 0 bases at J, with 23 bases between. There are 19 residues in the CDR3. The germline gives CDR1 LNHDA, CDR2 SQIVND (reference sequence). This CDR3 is CASSPRDTELFFSNQPQHF. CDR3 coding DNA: TGTGCCAGTAGTCCTCGGGACACCGAATTATTTTTTAGCAATCAGCCCCAGCATTTT.

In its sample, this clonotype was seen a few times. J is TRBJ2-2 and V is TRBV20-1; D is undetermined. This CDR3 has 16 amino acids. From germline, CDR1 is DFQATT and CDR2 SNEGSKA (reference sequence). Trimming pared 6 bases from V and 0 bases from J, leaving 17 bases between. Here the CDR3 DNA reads TGCAGTGCCAGGACCAACTCCGAAACGAACACCGGGGAGCTGTTTTTT. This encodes CSARTNSETNTGELFF.

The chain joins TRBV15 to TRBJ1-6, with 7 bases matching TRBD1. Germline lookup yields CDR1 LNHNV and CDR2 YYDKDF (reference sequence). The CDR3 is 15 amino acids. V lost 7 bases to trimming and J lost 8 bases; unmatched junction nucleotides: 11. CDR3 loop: CATKLASRGYSPLHF. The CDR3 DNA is TGTGCCACCAAACTGGCGAGCAGGGGGTATTCACCCCTCCACTTT.

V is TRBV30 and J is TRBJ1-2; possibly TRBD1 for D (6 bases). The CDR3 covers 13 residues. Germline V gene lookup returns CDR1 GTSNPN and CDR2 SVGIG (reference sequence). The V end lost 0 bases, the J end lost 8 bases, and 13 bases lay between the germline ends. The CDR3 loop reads CAWSVLQGSGYTF. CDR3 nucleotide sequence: TGTGCCTGGAGTGTCCTACAGGGCTCCGGCTACACCTTC.

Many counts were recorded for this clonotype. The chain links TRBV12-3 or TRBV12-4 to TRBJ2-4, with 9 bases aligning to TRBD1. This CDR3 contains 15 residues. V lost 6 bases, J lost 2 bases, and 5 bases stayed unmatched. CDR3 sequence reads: CASSSTGGTKNIQYF. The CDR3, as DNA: TGTGCCAGCAGCTCGACAGGGGGAACCAAAAACATTCAGTACTTC.

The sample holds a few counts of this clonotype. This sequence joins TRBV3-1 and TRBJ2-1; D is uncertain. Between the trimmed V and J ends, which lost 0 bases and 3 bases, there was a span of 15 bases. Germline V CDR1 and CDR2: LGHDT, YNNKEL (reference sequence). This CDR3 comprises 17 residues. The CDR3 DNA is TGTGCCAGCAGCCAAGATCCGTCGGCCGAGTACTACAATGAGCAGTTCTTC. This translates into CASSQDPSAEYYNEQFF.